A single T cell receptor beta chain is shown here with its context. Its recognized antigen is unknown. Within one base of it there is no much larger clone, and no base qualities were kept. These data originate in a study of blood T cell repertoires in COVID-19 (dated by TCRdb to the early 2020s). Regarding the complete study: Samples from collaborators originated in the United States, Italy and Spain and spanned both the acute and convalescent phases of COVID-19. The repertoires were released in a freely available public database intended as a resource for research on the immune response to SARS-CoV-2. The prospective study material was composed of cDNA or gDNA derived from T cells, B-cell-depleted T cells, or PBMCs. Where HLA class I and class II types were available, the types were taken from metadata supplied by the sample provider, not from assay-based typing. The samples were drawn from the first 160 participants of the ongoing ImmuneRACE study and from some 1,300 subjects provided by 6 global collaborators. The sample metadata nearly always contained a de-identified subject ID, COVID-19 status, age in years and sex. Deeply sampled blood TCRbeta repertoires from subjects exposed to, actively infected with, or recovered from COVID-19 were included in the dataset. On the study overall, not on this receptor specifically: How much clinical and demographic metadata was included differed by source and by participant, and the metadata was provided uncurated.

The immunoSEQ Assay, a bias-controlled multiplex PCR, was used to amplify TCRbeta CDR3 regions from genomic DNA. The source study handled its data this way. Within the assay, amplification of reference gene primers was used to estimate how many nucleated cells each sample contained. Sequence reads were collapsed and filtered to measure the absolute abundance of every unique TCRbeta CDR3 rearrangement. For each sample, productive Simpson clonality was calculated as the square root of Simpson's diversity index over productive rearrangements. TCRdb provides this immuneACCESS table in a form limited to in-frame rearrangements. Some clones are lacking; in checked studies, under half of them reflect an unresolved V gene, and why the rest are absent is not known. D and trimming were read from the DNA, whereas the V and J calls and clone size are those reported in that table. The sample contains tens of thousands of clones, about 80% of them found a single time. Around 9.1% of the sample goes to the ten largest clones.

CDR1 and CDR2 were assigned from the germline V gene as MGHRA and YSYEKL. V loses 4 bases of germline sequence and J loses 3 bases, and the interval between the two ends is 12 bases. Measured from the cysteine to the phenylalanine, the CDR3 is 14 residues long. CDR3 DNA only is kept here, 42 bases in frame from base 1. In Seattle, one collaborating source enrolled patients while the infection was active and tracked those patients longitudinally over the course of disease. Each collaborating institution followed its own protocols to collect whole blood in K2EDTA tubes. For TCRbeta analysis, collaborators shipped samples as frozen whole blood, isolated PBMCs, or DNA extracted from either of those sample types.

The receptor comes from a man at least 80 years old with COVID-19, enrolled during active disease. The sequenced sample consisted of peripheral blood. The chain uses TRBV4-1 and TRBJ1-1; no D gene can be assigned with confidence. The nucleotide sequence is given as TGCGCCAGCAGCCGACCGGGAAGCTACACTGAAGCTTTCTTT. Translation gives CASSRPGSYTEAFF.